Listed below are T cell receptor beta chains from one sample, sequenced in a study of shared clonotypes between healthy human individuals. Using immunoSEQ multiplex PCR, the repertoire was profiled, and TCRdb retains in-frame clones only, with some absent. The sample has approximately 1.5 million clones, 98% to 99% seen once. The sequenced material came from naive CD4+ T cells sorted from blood. The source is a man aged 25-45 years in good health. Each CDR3 is given with its conserved first and last residue. A D gene is named only where the DNA matches it firmly.

d_call: -; j_call: TRBJ1-1; v_call: TRBV7-9; cdr3_length: 15; cdr3_aa: CASSLRVRWNTEAFF
d_call: TRBD1; j_call: TRBJ1-5; v_call: TRBV4-1; cdr3_length: 16; cdr3_aa: CASSQGDRGIRQPQHF
d_call: -; j_call: TRBJ1-1; v_call: TRBV28; cdr3_length: 14; cdr3_aa: CASRNGQLNTEAFF
d_call: -; j_call: TRBJ2-7; v_call: TRBV30; cdr3_length: 11; cdr3_aa: CAWSALYEQYF
d_call: -; j_call: TRBJ1-5; v_call: TRBV27; cdr3_length: 14; cdr3_aa: CASSLAVEGQPQHF
d_call: -; j_call: TRBJ2-2; v_call: TRBV5-5; cdr3_length: 15; cdr3_aa: CASSFYGVNTGELFF
d_call: TRBD2; j_call: TRBJ2-1; v_call: TRBV27; cdr3_length: 15; cdr3_aa: CASSPHGGRANEQFF
d_call: -; j_call: TRBJ2-1; v_call: TRBV7-8; cdr3_length: 13; cdr3_aa: CASTQGSYNEQFF
d_call: TRBD2; j_call: TRBJ2-3; v_call: TRBV18; cdr3_length: 15; cdr3_aa: CASSGLAGFTDTQYF
d_call: -; j_call: TRBJ2-7; v_call: TRBV6-5; cdr3_length: 13; cdr3_aa: CASSKTGGYEQYF
d_call: TRBD1; j_call: TRBJ2-1; v_call: TRBV6-6; cdr3_length: 14; cdr3_aa: CASSLQGPYNEQFF
d_call: -; j_call: TRBJ2-2; v_call: TRBV30; cdr3_length: 15; cdr3_aa: CAWTIAGGRTGELFF
d_call: TRBD2; j_call: TRBJ2-1; v_call: TRBV7-6; cdr3_length: 16; cdr3_aa: CASSLGGTSVGGEQFF
d_call: -; j_call: TRBJ1-3; v_call: TRBV29-1; cdr3_length: 12; cdr3_aa: CSGRISGNTIYF
d_call: -; j_call: TRBJ1-1; v_call: TRBV6-4; cdr3_length: 13; cdr3_aa: CASSFDMNTEAFF
d_call: -; j_call: TRBJ2-6; v_call: TRBV15; cdr3_length: 20; cdr3_aa: CATSRDRVEDKLSGANVLTF
d_call: TRBD2; j_call: TRBJ2-5; v_call: TRBV6-6; cdr3_length: 15; cdr3_aa: CASSPLGGEQETQYF
d_call: -; j_call: TRBJ2-7; v_call: TRBV5-6; cdr3_length: 12; cdr3_aa: CASSLYSYEQYF
d_call: TRBD2; j_call: TRBJ2-3; v_call: TRBV5-4; cdr3_length: 17; cdr3_aa: CASSLVLLAGGTDTQYF
d_call: -; j_call: TRBJ2-7; v_call: TRBV6-5; cdr3_length: 15; cdr3_aa: CASSSILGSSYEQYF
d_call: -; j_call: TRBJ2-6; v_call: TRBV2; cdr3_length: 16; cdr3_aa: CASSDNRIAGANVLTF
d_call: -; j_call: TRBJ2-7; v_call: TRBV7-2; cdr3_length: 15; cdr3_aa: CASSLRSGSSYEQYF
d_call: TRBD1; j_call: TRBJ2-2; v_call: TRBV28; cdr3_length: 16; cdr3_aa: CASSLLGQLDTGELFF
d_call: -; j_call: TRBJ1-3; v_call: TRBV30; cdr3_length: 16; cdr3_aa: CAWSALDGFSGNTIYF
d_call: -; j_call: TRBJ2-3; v_call: TRBV6-1; cdr3_length: 15; cdr3_aa: CASSEVGSSTDTQYF
d_call: -; j_call: TRBJ1-5; v_call: TRBV28; cdr3_length: 12; cdr3_aa: CASSSQAQPQHF
d_call: -; j_call: TRBJ2-3; v_call: TRBV29-1; cdr3_length: 13; cdr3_aa: CSVDSGSTDTQYF
d_call: -; j_call: TRBJ1-5; v_call: TRBV6-5; cdr3_length: 13; cdr3_aa: CASSYSFSQPQHF
d_call: -; j_call: TRBJ2-7; v_call: TRBV7-2; cdr3_length: 14; cdr3_aa: CASSLHALAYEQYF
d_call: -; j_call: TRBJ2-3; v_call: TRBV14; cdr3_length: 17; cdr3_aa: CASSQDGGTGRTDTQYF
d_call: -; j_call: TRBJ1-2; v_call: TRBV28; cdr3_length: 13; cdr3_aa: CASREGQSYGYTF
d_call: -; j_call: TRBJ1-1; v_call: TRBV5-1; cdr3_length: 13; cdr3_aa: CASSREMNTEAFF
d_call: -; j_call: TRBJ2-1; v_call: TRBV9; cdr3_length: 15; cdr3_aa: CASSYRDSANNEQFF
d_call: TRBD1; j_call: TRBJ2-1; v_call: TRBV5-4; cdr3_length: 13; cdr3_aa: CASSMDRGPVKFF
d_call: -; j_call: TRBJ2-3; v_call: TRBV4-1; cdr3_length: 16; cdr3_aa: CASSQPTGRRTDTQYF
d_call: TRBD2; j_call: TRBJ2-7; v_call: TRBV5-1; cdr3_length: 16; cdr3_aa: CASSRSASGNSYEQYF
d_call: TRBD1; j_call: TRBJ2-7; v_call: TRBV5-1; cdr3_length: 13; cdr3_aa: CASSLTGGNEQYF
d_call: TRBD2; j_call: TRBJ2-3; v_call: TRBV9; cdr3_length: 15; cdr3_aa: CASSVASGSTDTQYF
d_call: -; j_call: TRBJ1-5; v_call: TRBV18; cdr3_length: 15; cdr3_aa: CASSPSRRGDQPQHF
d_call: TRBD1; j_call: TRBJ2-7; v_call: TRBV15; cdr3_length: 18; cdr3_aa: CATSRVVGQGFYSYEQYF
d_call: -; j_call: TRBJ2-5; v_call: TRBV6-1; cdr3_length: 15; cdr3_aa: CASSAWGPRRETQYF
d_call: -; j_call: TRBJ2-1; v_call: TRBV18; cdr3_length: 16; cdr3_aa: CASSPFQGKSYNEQFF
d_call: -; j_call: TRBJ1-3; v_call: TRBV4-1; cdr3_length: 16; cdr3_aa: CASSQFRSGSGNTIYF
d_call: -; j_call: TRBJ2-7; v_call: TRBV12-2; cdr3_length: 16; cdr3_aa: CASRLVPKRDRYEQYF
d_call: -; j_call: TRBJ2-7; v_call: TRBV5-1; cdr3_length: 15; cdr3_aa: CASRQTGMGVYEQYF
d_call: -; j_call: TRBJ2-5; v_call: TRBV18; cdr3_length: 14; cdr3_aa: CASSLRQSQETQYF
d_call: -; j_call: TRBJ1-5; v_call: TRBV7-9; cdr3_length: 14; cdr3_aa: CASSLSGDGQPQHF
d_call: -; j_call: TRBJ2-3; v_call: TRBV10-1; cdr3_length: 13; cdr3_aa: CASSVGLADTQYF
d_call: TRBD2; j_call: TRBJ2-3; v_call: TRBV14; cdr3_length: 15; cdr3_aa: CASSLGTSGQDTQYF
d_call: -; j_call: TRBJ2-3; v_call: TRBV20-1; cdr3_length: 11; cdr3_aa: CSAVSGDTQYF
d_call: -; j_call: TRBJ2-7; v_call: TRBV15; cdr3_length: 16; cdr3_aa: CATSGRGTPRSRVQYF
d_call: TRBD1; j_call: TRBJ1-2; v_call: TRBV6-5; cdr3_length: 14; cdr3_aa: CASSPGTGSRGYTF
d_call: -; j_call: TRBJ1-2; v_call: TRBV7-2; cdr3_length: 16; cdr3_aa: CASSPGSGIFRRGYTF
d_call: TRBD1; j_call: TRBJ2-2; v_call: TRBV30; cdr3_length: 12; cdr3_aa: CAWSRGTGELFF
d_call: TRBD2; j_call: TRBJ2-7; v_call: TRBV9; cdr3_length: 18; cdr3_aa: CASSGGTSGRTPTYEQYF
d_call: -; j_call: TRBJ2-1; v_call: TRBV11-2; cdr3_length: 11; cdr3_aa: CASSVYNEQFF
d_call: TRBD2; j_call: TRBJ2-7; v_call: TRBV7-9; cdr3_length: 13; cdr3_aa: CASSVAGAYEQYF